These 30 T cell receptor beta chains came from one sample sequenced in a study of OX40 agonist ivuxolimab in advanced cancers. Here immunoSEQ multiplex PCR was the method, and the copy in TCRdb shows in-frame clones only, minus some. The sample consists of around 48,000 clones, roughly 85% of them appearing once. This specimen was CD4+ or CD8+ T cells sorted from blood, taken in a trial of the OX40 agonist ivuxolimab. Receptors were obtained from an adult with an advanced solid tumor such as melanoma, head and neck, liver or kidney cancer.

This clone was observed a single time. The rearrangement joins TRBV6-5 to TRBJ1-5; TRBD1 might be the D (5 bases). CDR3 length equals 13 residues. The V gene's germline CDR1 is MNHEY and CDR2 SVGAGI. Trimming left V 2 bases short and J 6 bases short, with 8 bases between. The DNA for the CDR3 is TGTGCCAGCAGTTACGGGGGTAGTCAGCCCCAGCATTTT. The encoded protein is CASSYGGSQPQHF.

The V gene is TRBV28, the J gene TRBJ1-1; the match to TRBD1 covers 10 bases. The ends lost 3 bases at V and 3 bases at J; junction bases unmatched: 4. Germline V CDR1 and CDR2: MDHEN, SYDVKM. This CDR3 has 15 residues. Written as DNA, the CDR3 is TGTGCCAGCAGTTTCTTGGGACAGGGGCACACTGAAGCTTTCTTT. It codes for CASSFLGQGHTEAFF.

The chain is built from TRBV4-1 and TRBJ1-1; perhaps TRBD1 as D (5 bases). Germline V CDR1 and CDR2: MGHRA, YSYEKL. The length of the CDR3 is 15 residues. The ends were cut back, 2 bases at V and 12 bases at J, with 22 bases in the middle. CDR3 sequence reads: CASSQTLYARESSFF. The DNA for the CDR3 is TGCGCCAGCAGCCAAACTCTCTATGCCAGGGAGTCTTCTTTCTTT.

The chain combines TRBV6-5 with TRBJ2-5; D gene unclear. The germline gives CDR1 MNHEY, CDR2 SVGAGI. V gave up 0 bases and J gave up 2 bases, with 13 bases separating them. The CDR3 runs to 16 residues. CDR3 loop: CASSYSSGRPQETQYF. The CDR3 DNA reads TGTGCCAGCAGTTACTCGAGTGGCAGACCTCAAGAGACCCAGTACTTC.

The chain is built from TRBV5-6 and TRBJ1-2; 9 bases are shared with TRBD1. The CDR3 runs to 14 residues. Germline CDR1 reads SGHDT; CDR2 reads YYEEEE. J lost 6 bases, V lost 4 bases, and 7 bases had no gene match. The CDR3 nucleotides read TGTGCCAGCAGCCTCCAGGGACAGGGTCATGGCTACACCTTC. It is translated as CASSLQGQGHGYTF.

This clone has just one count. The gene calls are TRBV6-1 and TRBJ1-1; 8 nucleotides line up with TRBD1. Germline-derived CDR1 and CDR2 are MNHNS and SASEGT. V trimming: 1 base; J trimming: 2 bases; junction bases outside the gene matches: 6. This CDR3 comprises 16 residues. The CDR3 DNA sequence: TGTGCCAGCAGTGAAGGTCCAGGGGGCGGTAACACTGAAGCTTTCTTT. Amino acid sequence: CASSEGPGGGNTEAFF.

V gene TRBV29-1 combines with J gene TRBJ1-2; D not resolved. Germline-derived CDR1 and CDR2 are SQVTM and ANQGSEA. V dropped 6 bases and J dropped 8 bases, with 19 bases sitting between them. CDR3 size: 13 residues. The chain's CDR3 is CSVSSLALGGYTF. CDR3 in DNA: TGCAGCGTCTCGTCGTTGGCATTAGGAGGCTACACCTTC.

This clone was detected a few times. The chain uses TRBV6-1 and TRBJ2-1; the match to TRBD2 covers 11 bases. V shed 5 bases and J 9 bases; nucleotides not matched to a gene: 9. CDR1 and CDR2 from the germline V gene are MNHNS and SASEGT. The CDR3 loop spans 15 amino acids. DNA of the CDR3: TGTGCCAGCAGTAATAGCGGGAGGGTGGATCCTGAGCAGTTCTTC. Translated: CASSNSGRVDPEQFF.

J is TRBJ2-1 and V is TRBV7-2; D is unresolved. CDR3 length equals 14 residues. CDR1 and CDR2 (germline): SGHTA, FQGNSA. V shed 5 bases and J shed 5 bases, with 13 bases lying between them. The CDR3 loop reads CASSLTPIDNEQFF. The CDR3 nucleotides read TGTGCCAGCAGCCTTACCCCTATCGACAATGAGCAGTTCTTC.

This rearrangement joins TRBV9 to TRBJ2-2; D is uncertain. The V end was cut by 4 bases, the J end by 1 base, with 5 bases between. The CDR3 contains 13 residues. CDR1 SGDLS and CDR2 YYNGEE come from the germline V gene. Here the CDR3 DNA reads TGTGCCAGCAGCCCCAAGAACACCGGGGAGCTGTTTTTT. Translated, it gives CASSPKNTGELFF.

The V gene is TRBV29-1, the J gene TRBJ2-2, with 8 bases lining up with TRBD1. The CDR3 sequence is 13 residues long. Trimming at V came to 7 bases and at J to 7 bases, leaving 8 bases not matched to a gene. CDR1 is SQVTM and CDR2 is ANQGSEA in the germline V gene. The CDR3 nucleotides read TGCAGCGCCCAGACAGGGGCGAGCGGGGAGCTGTTTTTT. It codes for CSAQTGASGELFF.

The V call is TRBV28, the J call TRBJ2-5; a possible D gene is TRBD1 (7 bases). The germline gives CDR1 MDHEN, CDR2 SYDVKM. The length of the CDR3 is 16 residues. Between the trimmed V and J ends, which lost 7 bases and 2 bases, there was a span of 20 bases. The CDR3 spells CASTTSGGGGQETQYF. CDR3 coding DNA: TGTGCCAGCACCACCTCAGGGGGAGGCGGACAAGAGACCCAGTACTTC.

The V gene is TRBV6-1, the J gene TRBJ1-4, with TRBD1 matching 9 bases. Trimming took 7 bases from V and 7 from J; bases not matched to a gene: 7. This CDR3 is built from 14 residues. Per germline, CDR1 MNHNS and CDR2 SASEGT. This CDR3 is CASISGTGREKLFF. CDR3 DNA sequence: TGTGCCAGCATCTCCGGGACAGGGCGTGAAAAACTGTTTTTT.

The chain has TRBV5-1 and TRBJ1-4; 7 bases align to TRBD1. The V segment lost 2 bases and the J segment 7 bases; nucleotides outside the gene matches: 5. Germline V gene sequence: CDR1 SGHRS, CDR2 YFSETQ. The CDR3 sequence is 14 residues long. The CDR3, as DNA: TGCGCCAGCAGCTTTGAGGGGGCGAGTGAAAAACTGTTTTTT. Its translation is CASSFEGASEKLFF.

V usage is TRBV2 and J usage is TRBJ2-7, with 9 bases identical to TRBD2. This CDR3 comprises 14 residues. After removal of 8 bases from V and 0 bases from J, the junction contained 5 bases not matched to a gene. CDR1 SNHLY and CDR2 FYNNEI come from the germline V gene. CDR3 DNA sequence: TGTGCCAGCTACCCGACTAGCGGCTCCTACGAGCAGTACTTC. It encodes CASYPTSGSYEQYF. The full variable domain, completed using reference TRBV2 and TRBJ2-7, is EPEVTQTPSHQVTQMGQEVILRCVPISNHLYFYWYRQILGQKVEFLVSFYNNEISEKSEIFDDQFSVERPDGSNFTLKIRSTKLEDSAMYFCASYPTSGSYEQYFGPGTRLTVT.

J is TRBJ2-5 and V is TRBV5-4; D is undetermined. Germline V gene sequence: CDR1 SGHNT, CDR2 YYREEE (reference sequence). Between the trimmed V and J ends, which lost 4 bases and 0 bases, there was a span of 1 base. There are 11 residues in the CDR3. The CDR3 coding sequence is TGTGCCAGCAGCAACCAAGAGACCCAGTACTTC. It translates to CASSNQETQYF. The full variable domain, its missing parts supplied by reference TRBV5-4 and TRBJ2-5, is ETGVTQSPTHLIKTRGQQVTLRCSSQSGHNTVSWYQQALGQGPQFIFQYYREEENGRGNFPPRFSGLQFPNYSSELNVNALELDDSALYLCASSNQETQYFGPGTRLLVL.

The chain has TRBV7-6 and TRBJ1-5, with D perhaps TRBD1 (5 bases). Germline CDR1 SGHVS, CDR2 FNYEAQ. CDR3 length: 14 amino acids. Trimming stripped 4 bases from V and 7 bases from J, with 14 bases between. The CDR3 is CASSSSGRMQPQHF. CDR3 DNA: TGTGCCAGCAGCTCTTCAGGGAGGATGCAGCCCCAGCATTTT. Supplemented by reference TRBV7-6 and TRBJ1-5, the full variable domain reads GAGVSQSPRYKVTKRGQDVALRCDPISGHVSLYWYRQALGQGPEFLTYFNYEAQQDKSGLPNDRFSAERPEGSISTLTIQRTEQRDSAMYRCASSSSGRMQPQHFGDGTRLSIL.

This rearrangement joins TRBV5-4 to TRBJ1-3; D unresolved. Germline V gene sequence: CDR1 SGHNT, CDR2 YYREEE (reference sequence). The CDR3 length is 15 residues. V shed 0 bases and J shed 5 bases, with 12 bases lying between them. CDR3 nucleotides: TGTGCCAGCAGCTTGGCCGAAGGCGTGAGAAACACCATATATTTT. Its translation is CASSLAEGVRNTIYF.

This sequence joins TRBV19 and TRBJ2-6, with D uncertain. Trimming took off 3 bases at V and 0 bases at J, with 9 bases between the two ends. This CDR3 region has 16 residues. Germline lookup yields CDR1 LNHDA and CDR2 SQIVND (reference sequence). The CDR3 nucleotides are TGTGCCAGTAGTATTGGCCAGCCCTCTGGGGCCAACGTCCTGACTTTC. Protein: CASSIGQPSGANVLTF.

V usage is TRBV10-3 and J usage is TRBJ2-2; 10 bases match TRBD1. Germline loops: CDR1 ENHRY, CDR2 SYGVKD. This CDR3 comprises 15 residues. The V gene end was trimmed by 11 bases and the J gene end by 6 bases; junction bases not matched to a gene: 12. CDR3 sequence: CAVSSGTGEAGELFF. In DNA form, the CDR3 reads TGTGCCGTCTCGTCTGGGACAGGGGAGGCCGGGGAGCTGTTTTTT.

The chain employs TRBV2 and TRBJ1-5; TRBD1 matches at 9 bases. CDR1 SNHLY and CDR2 FYNNEI come from the germline V gene. The CDR3 is 14 amino acids. Germline trimming cut 6 bases from V and 9 bases from J; bases unmatched to any gene: 9. CDR3 sequence reads: CASRTGTGLSPQHF. CDR3 DNA sequence: TGTGCCAGCAGAACCGGGACAGGGCTATCGCCCCAGCATTTT.

The J gene is TRBJ2-3, the V gene TRBV7-6, with 9 bases that match TRBD1. Germline assignment: CDR1 SGHVS and CDR2 FNYEAQ. V trimming: 5 bases; J trimming: 5 bases; junction bases outside the gene matches: 8. The CDR3 runs to 15 residues. CDR3 sequence (DNA): TGTGCCAGCAGCCCGGGACAGGGTGGAGGAGATACGCAGTATTTT. Protein product: CASSPGQGGGDTQYF.

The chain recombines TRBV4-1 with TRBJ2-1; tentative D call: TRBD2 (7 bases). V dropped 0 bases and J dropped 7 bases, with 19 bases sitting between them. CDR3 size: 17 residues. Germline V gives CDR1 MGHRA, CDR2 YSYEKL. The CDR3: CASSQDQAGVGGNEQFF. The DNA of the CDR3 is TGCGCCAGCAGCCAAGATCAGGCGGGAGTAGGGGGAAATGAGCAGTTCTTC.

The rearrangement uses TRBV30 and TRBJ1-5; 9 nucleotides agree with TRBD1. J was trimmed by 6 bases and V by 5 bases; bases with no gene match: 5. The germline CDR1 and CDR2 sequences are GTSNPN and SVGIG (reference sequence). The CDR3 consists of 13 residues. CDR3 nucleotide sequence: TGTGCCTGGGGGACAGGGACGGGTCAGCCCCAGCATTTT. This encodes CAWGTGTGQPQHF.

The chain joins TRBV11-2 to TRBJ1-1; the D is unclear. Germline V gene lookup returns CDR1 SGHAT and CDR2 FQNNGV. The CDR3 sequence is 14 residues long. Deletions cut 0 bases from V and 0 bases from J, with 5 bases between. The CDR3 here is CASSLERVNTEAFF. The CDR3 nucleotides read TGTGCCAGCAGCTTAGAGAGGGTGAACACTGAAGCTTTCTTT.

V gene TRBV6-1 combines with J gene TRBJ1-1; D is uncertain. Deletions cut 3 bases from V and 7 bases from J, with 18 bases between. Germline V gene data show CDR1 as MNHNS and CDR2 as SASEGT. The CDR3 is made up of 15 amino acids. CDR3 DNA sequence: TGTGCCAGCAGTGATGAGCGACCTTCCCTCGGTGAAGCTTTCTTT. Amino acids: CASSDERPSLGEAFF.

The J gene is TRBJ1-1, the V gene TRBV5-1, with D uncertain. CDR1 SGHRS and CDR2 YFSETQ come from the germline V gene. CDR3 length equals 12 residues. Trimming took 5 bases from V and 7 from J, leaving 12 bases between them. CDR3 residues: CASSSGNGEAFF. CDR3 in DNA: TGCGCCAGCAGTTCCGGTAACGGTGAAGCTTTCTTT.

V gene TRBV4-2 combines with J gene TRBJ2-5; a possible D gene is TRBD1 (7 bases). The V and J ends lost 3 bases and 0 bases respectively, with 14 bases between them. CDR1 LGHNA and CDR2 YNFKEQ come from the germline V gene. CDR3 length: 16 amino acids. As DNA, the CDR3 is TGTGCCAGCAGCCAGGGCACAGGGGACTACCAAGAGACCCAGTACTTC. Amino acids: CASSQGTGDYQETQYF.

The chain carries TRBV6-6 and TRBJ2-7; D uncertain. CDR1 and CDR2 from the germline V gene are MNHNY and SVGAGI (reference sequence). Trimming pared 7 bases from V and 5 bases from J, leaving 15 bases between. The length of the CDR3 is 13 residues. CDR3 sequence reads: CASTEPLGDEQYF. CDR3 nucleotide sequence: TGTGCCAGCACAGAGCCCTTAGGCGACGAGCAGTACTTC.

The J gene is TRBJ1-1, the V gene TRBV9, with no clear D. This CDR3 has 13 residues. V was pared by 0 bases and J by 2 bases, with 5 bases between. Germline-derived CDR1 and CDR2 are SGDLS and YYNGEE. The CDR3 DNA sequence: TGTGCCAGCAGCGTAGATCATAACACTGAAGCTTTCTTT. This encodes CASSVDHNTEAFF.